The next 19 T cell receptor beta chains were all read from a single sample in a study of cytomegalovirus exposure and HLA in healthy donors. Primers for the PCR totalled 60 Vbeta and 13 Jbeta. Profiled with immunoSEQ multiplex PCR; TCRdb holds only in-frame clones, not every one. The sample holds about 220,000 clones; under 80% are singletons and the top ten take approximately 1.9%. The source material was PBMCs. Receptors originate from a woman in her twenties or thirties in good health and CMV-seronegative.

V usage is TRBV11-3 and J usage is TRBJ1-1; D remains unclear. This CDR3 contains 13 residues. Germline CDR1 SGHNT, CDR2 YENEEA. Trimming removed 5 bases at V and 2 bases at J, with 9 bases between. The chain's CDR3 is CASSAEGNTEAFF. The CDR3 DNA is TGTGCCAGCAGCGCGGAGGGCAACACTGAAGCTTTCTTT.

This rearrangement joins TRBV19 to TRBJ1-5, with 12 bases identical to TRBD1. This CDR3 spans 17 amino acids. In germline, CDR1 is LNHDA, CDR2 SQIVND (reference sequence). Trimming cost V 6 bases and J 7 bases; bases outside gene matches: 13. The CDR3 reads CASRSLSGQGARQPQHF. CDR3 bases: TGTGCCAGTAGATCTTTATCGGGACAGGGGGCTAGGCAGCCCCAGCATTTT.

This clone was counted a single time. The CDR3 sequence: CASSQEEQHTDTQYF. In DNA form, the CDR3 reads TGTGCCAGCAGCCAAGAAGAACAGCACACAGATACGCAGTATTTT. V usage is TRBV4-2 and J usage is TRBJ2-3; D not certain. Germline V gene sequence: CDR1 LGHNA, CDR2 YNFKEQ. The V end was cut by 0 bases, the J end by 2 bases, with 9 bases between. CDR3 length: 15 amino acids.

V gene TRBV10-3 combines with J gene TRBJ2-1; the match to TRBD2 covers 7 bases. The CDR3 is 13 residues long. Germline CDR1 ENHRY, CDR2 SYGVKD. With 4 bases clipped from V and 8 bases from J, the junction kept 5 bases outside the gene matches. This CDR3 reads CAISGGSRDEQFF. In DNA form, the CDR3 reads TGTGCCATCAGTGGCGGGAGTAGGGATGAGCAGTTCTTC.

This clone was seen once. The CDR3 here is CASRLSGGETQYF. DNA of the CDR3: TGTGCCAGCAGACTTAGCGGGGGGGAGACCCAGTACTTC. This chain connects TRBV6-5 to TRBJ2-5, with 10 nucleotides matching TRBD2. Germline CDR1 and CDR2: MNHEY and SVGAGI. Trimming cost V 6 bases and J 5 bases; bases outside gene matches: 3. This CDR3 has 13 amino acids.

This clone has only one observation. CDR3 nucleotides: TGTGCCAGCAGCCAAGATACTCAGGGGTATGGCTACACCTTC. Amino acids: CASSQDTQGYGYTF. This chain connects TRBV11-2 to TRBJ1-2, with a possible D match to TRBD1 (6 bases). The germline V and J ends were trimmed by 5 bases and 5 bases, with 15 bases remaining between them. The CDR3 is 14 amino acids. Looked up from germline, CDR1 is SGHAT and CDR2 is FQNNGV.

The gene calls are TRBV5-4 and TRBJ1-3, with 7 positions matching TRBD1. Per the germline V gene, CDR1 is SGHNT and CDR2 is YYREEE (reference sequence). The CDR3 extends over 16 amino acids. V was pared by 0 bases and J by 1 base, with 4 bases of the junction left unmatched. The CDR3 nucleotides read TGTGCCAGCAGCTTGGAAGGCAGGGGGTCTGGAAACACCATATATTTT. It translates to CASSLEGRGSGNTIYF.

CDR3 sequence reads: CASSLSGDEQFF. The CDR3 DNA reads TGTGCCAGCAGCCTCTCAGGGGATGAGCAGTTCTTC. This chain uses TRBV4-2 with TRBJ2-1; maybe TRBD1 (6 bases). Looked up from germline, CDR1 is LGHNA and CDR2 is YNFKEQ. The V and J ends lost 4 bases and 8 bases respectively, with 9 bases between them. The CDR3 has 12 amino acids.

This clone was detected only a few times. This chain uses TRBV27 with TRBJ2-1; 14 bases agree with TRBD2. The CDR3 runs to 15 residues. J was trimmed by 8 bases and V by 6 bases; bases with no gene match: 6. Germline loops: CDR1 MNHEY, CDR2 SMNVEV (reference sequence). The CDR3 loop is CASSRLAGGLDEQFF. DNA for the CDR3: TGTGCCAGCAGCAGACTAGCGGGAGGGTTGGATGAGCAGTTCTTC.

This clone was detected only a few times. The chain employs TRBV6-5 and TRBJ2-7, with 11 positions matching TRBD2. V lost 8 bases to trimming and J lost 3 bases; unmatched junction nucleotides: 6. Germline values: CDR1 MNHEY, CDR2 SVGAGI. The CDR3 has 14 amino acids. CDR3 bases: TGTGCCAGCCGACGACTAGCGGGATTCTACGAGCAGTACTTC. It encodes CASRRLAGFYEQYF.

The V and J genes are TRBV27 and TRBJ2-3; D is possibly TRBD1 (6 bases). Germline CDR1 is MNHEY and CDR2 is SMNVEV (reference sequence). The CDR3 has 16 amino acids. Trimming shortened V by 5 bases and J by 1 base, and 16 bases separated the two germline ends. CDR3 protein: CASSRIPGQRTDTQYF. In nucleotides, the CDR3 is TGTGCCAGCAGTCGTATTCCCGGACAGCGCACAGATACGCAGTATTTT.

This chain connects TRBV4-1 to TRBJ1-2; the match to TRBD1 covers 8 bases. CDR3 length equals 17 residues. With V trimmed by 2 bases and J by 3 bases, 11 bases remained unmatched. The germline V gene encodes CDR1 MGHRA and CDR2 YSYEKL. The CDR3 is CASSQPFVRGRDYGYTF. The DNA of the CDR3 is TGCGCCAGCAGCCAACCTTTTGTCAGGGGGCGAGACTATGGCTACACCTTC.

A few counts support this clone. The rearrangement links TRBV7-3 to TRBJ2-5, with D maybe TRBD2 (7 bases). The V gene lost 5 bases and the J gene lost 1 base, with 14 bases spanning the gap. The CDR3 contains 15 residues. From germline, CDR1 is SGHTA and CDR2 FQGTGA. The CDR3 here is CASSARGGGQETQYF. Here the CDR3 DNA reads TGTGCCAGCAGCGCGAGGGGAGGGGGCCAAGAGACCCAGTACTTC.

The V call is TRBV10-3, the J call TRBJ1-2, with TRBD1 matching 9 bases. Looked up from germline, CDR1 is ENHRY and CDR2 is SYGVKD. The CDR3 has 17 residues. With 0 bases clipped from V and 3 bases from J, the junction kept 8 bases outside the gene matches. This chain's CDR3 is CAISESGTGRGDYGYTF. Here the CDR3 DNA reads TGTGCCATCAGTGAGTCAGGGACAGGGCGCGGGGACTATGGCTACACCTTC.

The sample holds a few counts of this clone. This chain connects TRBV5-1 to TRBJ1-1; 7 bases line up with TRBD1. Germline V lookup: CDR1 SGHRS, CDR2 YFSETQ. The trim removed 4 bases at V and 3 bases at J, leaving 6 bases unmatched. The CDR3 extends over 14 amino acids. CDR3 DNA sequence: TGCGCCAGCAGCACCGCAGGGGGTTACACTGAAGCTTTCTTT. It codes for CASSTAGGYTEAFF.

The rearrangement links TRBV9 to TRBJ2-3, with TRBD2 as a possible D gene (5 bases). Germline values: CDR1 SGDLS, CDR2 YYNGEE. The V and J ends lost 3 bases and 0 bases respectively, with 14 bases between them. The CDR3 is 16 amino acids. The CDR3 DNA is TGTGCCAGCAGCGCGAGGGCAGGTGGGAGCACAGATACGCAGTATTTT. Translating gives CASSARAGGSTDTQYF. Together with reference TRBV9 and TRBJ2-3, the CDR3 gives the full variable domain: DSGVTQTPKHLITATGQRVTLRCSPRSGDLSVYWYQQSLDQGLQFLIQYYNGEERAKGNILERFSAQQFPDLHSELNLSSLELGDSALYFCASSARAGGSTDTQYFGPGTRLTVL.

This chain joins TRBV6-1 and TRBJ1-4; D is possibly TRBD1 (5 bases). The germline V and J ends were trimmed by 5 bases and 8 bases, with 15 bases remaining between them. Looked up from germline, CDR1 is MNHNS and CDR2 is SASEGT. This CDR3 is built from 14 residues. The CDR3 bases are TGTGCCAGCAGTCTGACAGTTCTAATGGAAAAACTGTTTTTT. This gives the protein CASSLTVLMEKLFF.

Here the CDR3 DNA reads TGTGCCAGCAGCGGACAGGGGATCGCGAACACCGGGGAGCTGTTTTTT. It translates to CASSGQGIANTGELFF. The genes are TRBV7-9 and TRBJ2-2; 9 positions match TRBD1. The CDR3 has 16 amino acids. Trimming at V came to 5 bases and at J to 0 bases, leaving 4 bases not matched to a gene. Germline V gene data show CDR1 as SEHNR and CDR2 as FQNEAQ (reference sequence).

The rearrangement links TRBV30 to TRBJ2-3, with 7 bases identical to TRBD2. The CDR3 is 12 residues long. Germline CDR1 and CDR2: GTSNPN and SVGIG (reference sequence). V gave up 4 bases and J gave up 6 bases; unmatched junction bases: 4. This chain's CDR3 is CAWTSSGDTQYF. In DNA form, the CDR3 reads TGTGCCTGGACTTCTAGCGGCGATACGCAGTATTTT.